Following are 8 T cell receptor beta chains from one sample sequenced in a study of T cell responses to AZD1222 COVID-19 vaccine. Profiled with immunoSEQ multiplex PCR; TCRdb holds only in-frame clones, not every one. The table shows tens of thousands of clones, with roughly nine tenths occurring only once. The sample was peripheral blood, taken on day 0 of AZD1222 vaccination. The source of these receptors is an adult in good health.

CDR3: CASSPSRGEPGHTF. CDR3 DNA: TGTGCCAGCAGCCCCTCCCGCGGGGAACCTGGTCACACCTTC. The rearrangement links TRBV6-5 to TRBJ1-2; D gene unclear. V was clipped by 6 bases and J by 12 bases, with 23 bases between them. The CDR3 runs 14 residues. Germline values: CDR1 MNHEY, CDR2 SVGAGI.

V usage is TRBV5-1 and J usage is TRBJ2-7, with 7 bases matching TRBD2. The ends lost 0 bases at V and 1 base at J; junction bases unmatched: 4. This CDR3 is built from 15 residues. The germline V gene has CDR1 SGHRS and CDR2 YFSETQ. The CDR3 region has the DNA TGCGCCAGCAGCTTGGTGGCTAGCGGTTCCTACGAGCAGTACTTC. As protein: CASSLVASGSYEQYF.

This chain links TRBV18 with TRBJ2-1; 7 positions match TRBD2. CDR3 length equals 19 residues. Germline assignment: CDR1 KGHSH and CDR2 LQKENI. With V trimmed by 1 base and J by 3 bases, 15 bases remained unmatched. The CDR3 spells CASSPRSSSGRLVYNEQFF. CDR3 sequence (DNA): TGTGCCAGCTCACCACGGTCGTCTAGCGGCCGATTGGTCTACAATGAGCAGTTCTTC.

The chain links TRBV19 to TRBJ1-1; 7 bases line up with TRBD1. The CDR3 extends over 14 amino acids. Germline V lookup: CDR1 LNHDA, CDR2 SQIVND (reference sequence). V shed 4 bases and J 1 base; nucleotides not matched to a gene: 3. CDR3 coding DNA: TGTGCCAGTAGTACCGAGGGGGCGAACACTGAAGCTTTCTTT. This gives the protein CASSTEGANTEAFF.

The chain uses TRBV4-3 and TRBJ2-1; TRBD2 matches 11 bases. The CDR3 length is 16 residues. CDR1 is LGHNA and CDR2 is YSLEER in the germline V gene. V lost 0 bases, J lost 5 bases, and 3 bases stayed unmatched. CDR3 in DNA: TGCGCCAGCAGCCAAGAAATTAGCGGGGGGGACAATGAGCAGTTCTTC. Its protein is CASSQEISGGDNEQFF.

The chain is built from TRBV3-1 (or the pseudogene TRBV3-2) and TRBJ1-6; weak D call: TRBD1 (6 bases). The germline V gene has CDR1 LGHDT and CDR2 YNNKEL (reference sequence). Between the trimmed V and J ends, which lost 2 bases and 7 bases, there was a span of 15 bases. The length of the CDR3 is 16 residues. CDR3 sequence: CASSQQTGWNNSPLHF. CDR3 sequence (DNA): TGTGCCAGCAGCCAACAAACAGGGTGGAACAATTCACCCCTCCACTTT.

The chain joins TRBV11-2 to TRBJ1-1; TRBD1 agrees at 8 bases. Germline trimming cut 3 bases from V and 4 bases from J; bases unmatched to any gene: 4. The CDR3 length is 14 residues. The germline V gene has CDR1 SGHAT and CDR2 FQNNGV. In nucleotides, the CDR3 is TGTGCCAGCAGCTTGAGGACAGGGACCACTGAAGCTTTCTTT. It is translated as CASSLRTGTTEAFF.

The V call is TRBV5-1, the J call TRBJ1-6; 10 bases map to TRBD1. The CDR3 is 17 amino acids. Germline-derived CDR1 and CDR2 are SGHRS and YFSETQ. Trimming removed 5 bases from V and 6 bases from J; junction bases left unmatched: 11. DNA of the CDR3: TGCGCCAGCAGATCTTGGGGCAGGACAGGGGGTAATTCACCCCTCCACTTT. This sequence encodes CASRSWGRTGGNSPLHF. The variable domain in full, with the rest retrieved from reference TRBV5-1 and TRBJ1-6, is KAGVTQTPRYLIKTRGQQVTLSCSPISGHRSVSWYQQTPGQGLQFLFEYFSETQRNKGNFPGRFSGRQFSNSRSEMNVSTLELGDSALYLCASRSWGRTGGNSPLHFGNGTRLTVT.